Below, 23 T cell receptor beta chains from the same sample are listed, as sequenced in a study of monozygotic twins with inflammatory bowel disease. TCRdb reprocessed the 5' RACE reads; each CDR3 protein has one entry and no DNA is given. The sample table sets out 310,000 or so distinct CDR3 sequences. Sequenced sample: blood. The source is a human donor with ulcerative colitis or Crohn's disease, or a healthy co-twin of an affected twin (not recorded which).

V gene TRBV11-2 combines with J gene TRBJ2-7; TCRdb picks TRBD1, but there is no DNA to check that call. The germline V gene has CDR1 SGHAT and CDR2 FQNNGV. CDR3 length equals 16 residues. CDR3 region: CASSSLRGAGSYEQYF.

The CDR3 sequence: CASSSPSQEGADTQYF. V is TRBV28 and J is TRBJ2-3; TCRdb indicates TRBD1, and absent DNA this call remains unverified. CDR1 is MDHEN and CDR2 is SYDVKM in the germline V gene. The CDR3 contains 16 residues.

The rearrangement uses TRBV27 and TRBJ2-7; without DNA, the TCRdb call of TRBD1 cannot be checked. Germline-derived CDR1 and CDR2 are MNHEY and SMNVEV (reference sequence). The CDR3 runs 14 residues. CDR3 region: CASSTSGVPYEQYF.

This chain joins TRBV7-3 and TRBJ2-3. The CDR3 spans 13 residues. Per the germline V gene, CDR1 is SGHTA and CDR2 is FQGTGA. CDR3 protein: CASSLNKGDTQYF.

The V gene is TRBV25-1, the J gene TRBJ2-5; TCRdb calls TRBD1, which cannot be checked without DNA. The germline V gene has CDR1 MGHDK and CDR2 SYGVNS. The CDR3 length is 12 residues. CDR3 sequence: CAATGGEKTQYF.

This chain joins TRBV3-1 and TRBJ2-7; TCRdb picks TRBD1, but there is no DNA to check that call. The germline V gene has CDR1 LGHDT and CDR2 YNNKEL (reference sequence). The CDR3 is 14 residues long. The CDR3: CASSRRDWAYEQYF.

The chain uses TRBV29-1 and TRBJ1-2; no DNA is available, so the TRBD1 call from TCRdb remains unchecked. Germline-derived CDR1 and CDR2 are SQVTM and ANQGSEA. This CDR3 is 12 amino acids long. CDR3 sequence reads: CSVNTGAAGYTF.

The chain recombines TRBV4-1 with TRBJ2-3; TCRdb's D call, TRBD1, is unchecked because there is no DNA. The germline CDR1 and CDR2 sequences are MGHRA and YSYEKL. The CDR3 length is 12 residues. CDR3 sequence reads: CASRGGADTKYF.

The rearrangement joins TRBV15 to TRBJ1-5. Germline V CDR1 and CDR2: LNHNV, YYDKDF (reference sequence). The CDR3 runs to 12 residues. The CDR3 sequence is CATSSNNQPQHF.

V usage is TRBV7-9 and J usage is TRBJ1-2; TCRdb names TRBD1, which stays unverified in the absence of DNA. CDR1 and CDR2 from the germline V gene are SEHNR and FQNEAQ (reference sequence). This CDR3 is 15 amino acids long. The CDR3 region is CASSLAPGQGEGYTF.

This chain uses TRBV5-1 with TRBJ2-2; absent DNA, TCRdb's TRBD2 call cannot be checked. Per germline, CDR1 SGHRS and CDR2 YFSETQ. This CDR3 is 16 amino acids long. The CDR3 is CASSLNWGRAAGELFF.

The chain links TRBV7-8 to TRBJ2-3; TCRdb's D gene call, TRBD2, goes unchecked for lack of DNA. The CDR3 has 15 amino acids. Germline assignment: CDR1 SGHVS and CDR2 FQNEAQ. CDR3 amino acids: CASCREGRGTDTQYF.

V and J are TRBV4-3 and TRBJ1-6; the TRBD1 assignment by TCRdb is unverifiable without DNA. The length of the CDR3 is 16 residues. Germline values: CDR1 LGHNA, CDR2 YSLEER. The CDR3 reads CASSRERTANNSPLHF.

The chain uses TRBV19 and TRBJ1-5; TCRdb designates TRBD1, a call that cannot be tested without DNA. Per the germline V gene, CDR1 is LNHDA and CDR2 is SQIVND (reference sequence). This CDR3 is 12 amino acids long. This chain's CDR3 is CASSRGSQPQHF.

This chain connects TRBV20-1 to TRBJ1-4; TCRdb's D gene call, TRBD1, goes unchecked for lack of DNA. There are 15 residues in the CDR3. The germline V gene has CDR1 DFQATT and CDR2 SNEGSKA (reference sequence). CDR3: CSARDLARANEKLFF.

The chain is built from TRBV12-5 and TRBJ2-1. Germline loops: CDR1 LGHNT, CDR2 FRNRAP. The CDR3 totals 11 residues. CDR3: CASGRDHEQFF.

This chain joins TRBV10-3 and TRBJ1-5. This CDR3 is built from 14 residues. Looked up from germline, CDR1 is ENHRY and CDR2 is SYGVKD. CDR3 sequence reads: CAISGATDNQPQHF.

The chain has TRBV20-1 and TRBJ2-7; the TCRdb call, TRBD1, lacks DNA for checking. This CDR3 contains 13 residues. CDR1 is DFQATT, CDR2 SNEGSKA, per germline (reference sequence). The CDR3: CSASGDRPGEQYF.

This rearrangement joins TRBV27 to TRBJ2-7; the TCRdb call, TRBD2, lacks DNA for checking. The CDR3 extends over 15 amino acids. Germline V gene data show CDR1 as MNHEY and CDR2 as SMNVEV (reference sequence). This CDR3 is CASSLLLAEGYEQYF.

The V and J genes are TRBV12-3 or TRBV12-4 and TRBJ2-3; TCRdb picks TRBD2, but there is no DNA to check that call. CDR3 size: 16 residues. The CDR3 here is CASSFLSSGSTDTQYF.

J is TRBJ2-7 and V is TRBV12-3 or TRBV12-4; absent DNA, TCRdb's TRBD2 call cannot be checked. CDR3 size: 14 residues. CDR3: CASSARDFIYEQYF.

V gene TRBV2 combines with J gene TRBJ2-5; TCRdb proposes TRBD1, but this gene call is untestable without DNA. This CDR3 has 14 amino acids. Germline CDR1 is SNHLY and CDR2 is FYNNEI. CDR3 loop: CASRRGNNQETQYF. Drawing the rest from reference TRBV2 and TRBJ2-5, the complete variable domain is EPEVTQTPSHQVTQMGQEVILRCVPISNHLYFYWYRQILGQKVEFLVSFYNNEISEKSEIFDDQFSVERPDGSNFTLKIRSTKLEDSAMYFCASRRGNNQETQYFGPGTRLLVL.

This rearrangement joins TRBV7-9 to TRBJ2-1. CDR1 and CDR2 from the germline V gene are SEHNR and FQNEAQ (reference sequence). The CDR3 spans 12 residues. This CDR3 is CASSFKENEQFF.